The 20 T cell receptor beta chains given below trace back to one sample, sequenced in a study of control samples from healthy donors and cancer patients. The protocol was immunoSEQ multiplex PCR, while the TCRdb copy is restricted to in-frame clones and leaves out a portion. The sample has around 120,000 clones; 88% are singletons. The sample was blood. The receptors were gathered from a woman in her seventies in good health.

The V gene is TRBV19, the J gene TRBJ1-5; D is unresolved. Germline assignment: CDR1 LNHDA and CDR2 SQIVND (reference sequence). Trimming removed 0 bases at V and 4 bases at J, with 10 bases between. CDR3 length equals 15 residues. The CDR3 bases are TGTGCCAGTAGTATAGATCCGGTTGGGAATCAGCCCCAGCATTTT. Translated, it gives CASSIDPVGNQPQHF.

The chain has TRBV19 and TRBJ1-6; TRBD1 matches 9 bases. V lost 0 bases, J lost 6 bases, and 27 bases stayed unmatched. Germline assignment: CDR1 LNHDA and CDR2 SQIVND (reference sequence). The CDR3 runs to 24 residues. The CDR3 here is CASSIDVRVTLWGQGSSGNSPLHF. CDR3 coding DNA: TGTGCCAGTAGTATAGACGTCCGCGTAACATTGTGGGGACAGGGAAGTAGTGGTAATTCACCCCTCCACTTT.

The rearrangement joins TRBV7-8 to TRBJ2-5, with D maybe TRBD2 (5 bases). The length of the CDR3 is 14 residues. V lost 5 bases to trimming and J lost 5 bases, with 15 bases between them. The germline gives CDR1 SGHVS, CDR2 FQNEAQ. The CDR3 region has the DNA TGTGCCAGCAGCCTTGCCGGGGTGGGCGAGACCCAGTACTTC. It specifies CASSLAGVGETQYF.

The V and J genes are TRBV11-2 and TRBJ1-6; unclear D gene. Germline CDR1 reads SGHAT; CDR2 reads FQNNGV. This CDR3 comprises 15 residues. Trimming took 1 base from V and 7 from J, leaving 11 bases between them. The CDR3 sequence: CASSLGARANSPLHF. The CDR3 region has the DNA TGTGCCAGCAGCTTAGGGGCCAGAGCGAATTCACCCCTCCACTTT.

V usage is TRBV3-1 (or the pseudogene TRBV3-2) and J usage is TRBJ2-3, with 10 bases fitting TRBD1. Germline V CDR1 and CDR2: LGHDT, YNNKEL (reference sequence). The CDR3 covers 16 residues. The trim removed 0 bases at V and 4 bases at J, leaving 4 bases unmatched. Here the CDR3 DNA reads TGTGCCAGCAGCCAAGATGGGGGGACAGGGGCAGATACGCAGTATTTT. As protein: CASSQDGGTGADTQYF.

This rearrangement joins TRBV3-1 (or the pseudogene TRBV3-2) to TRBJ1-1; TRBD1 might be the D (5 bases). The germline V gene encodes CDR1 LGHDT and CDR2 YNNKEL (reference sequence). The ends were cut back, 4 bases at V and 5 bases at J, with 14 bases in the middle. CDR3 size: 14 residues. The CDR3 sequence: CASSPTRGGTEAFF. The DNA for the CDR3 is TGTGCCAGCAGCCCAACGCGGGGGGGGACTGAAGCTTTCTTT.

The table lists this clone with a count of one. This sequence joins TRBV2 and TRBJ1-5; TRBD1 might be the D (5 bases). CDR1 is SNHLY, CDR2 FYNNEI, per germline. The ends were cut back, 3 bases at V and 4 bases at J, with 13 bases in the middle. This CDR3 region has 15 residues. CDR3 DNA sequence: TGTGCCAGCAGTGAGATCAGGGAGTCGAATCAGCCCCAGCATTTT. The encoded protein is CASSEIRESNQPQHF.

CDR3 residues: CASSLGQNYGYTF. DNA for the CDR3: TGTGCCAGCAGCCTGGGACAGAACTATGGCTACACCTTC. The chain joins TRBV7-2 to TRBJ1-2, with 7 bases identical to TRBD1. The J segment lost 2 bases and the V segment lost 5 bases, leaving 2 bases of the junction unmatched. From germline, CDR1 is SGHTA and CDR2 FQGNSA. CDR3 length: 13 residues.

The table lists this clone with a count of one. The V gene is TRBV24-1, the J gene TRBJ1-2; no clear D. There are 12 residues in the CDR3. Germline V gene sequence: CDR1 KGHDR, CDR2 SFDVKD. V lost 3 bases and J lost 4, with 5 bases in between. The CDR3 reads CATSDLGYGYTF. DNA of the CDR3: TGTGCCACCAGTGATCTAGGCTATGGCTACACCTTC.

This sequence joins TRBV20-1 and TRBJ2-3, with D perhaps assigned TRBD1 or TRBD2 (5 bases each). The V gene's germline CDR1 is DFQATT and CDR2 SNEGSKA (reference sequence). Trimming left V 3 bases short and J 1 base short, with 14 bases between. The CDR3 totals 15 residues. CDR3 sequence (DNA): TGCAGTGCTAGTGTACCGCTGGGGGGCACAGATACGCAGTATTTT. Encoded protein: CSASVPLGGTDTQYF.

The J gene is TRBJ1-3, the V gene TRBV19; perhaps TRBD1 as D (6 bases). The CDR3 runs to 19 residues. Looked up from germline, CDR1 is LNHDA and CDR2 is SQIVND (reference sequence). The V end lost 5 bases, the J end lost 2 bases, and 25 bases lay between the germline ends. The CDR3 DNA is TGTGCCAGTAGTCTAGGGGGACGCACACTTATTCGACCTGGAAACACCATATATTTT. Residues: CASSLGGRTLIRPGNTIYF.

The chain uses TRBV9 and TRBJ2-3, with D hard to call. Germline CDR1 is SGDLS and CDR2 is YYNGEE. The V end lost 4 bases, the J end lost 2 bases, and 8 bases lay between the germline ends. This CDR3 spans 13 amino acids. CDR3 nucleotides: TGTGCCAGCAGCCTCGGGCCCACAGATACGCAGTATTTT. Translating it yields CASSLGPTDTQYF. The variable domain in full, completed from reference TRBV9 and TRBJ2-3, reads DSGVTQTPKHLITATGQRVTLRCSPRSGDLSVYWYQQSLDQGLQFLIQYYNGEERAKGNILERFSAQQFPDLHSELNLSSLELGDSALYFCASSLGPTDTQYFGPGTRLTVL.

The V call is TRBV9, the J call TRBJ2-5; D remains unclear. V lost 3 bases and J 5 bases, leaving 11 bases between the germline ends. Germline CDR1 SGDLS, CDR2 YYNGEE. The CDR3 has 13 amino acids. The DNA of the CDR3 is TGTGCCAGCAGCGCAAGGATAGGGGAGACCCAGTACTTC. Translating gives CASSARIGETQYF.

The chain joins TRBV5-1 to TRBJ2-5; 12 nucleotides match TRBD2. The V and J ends lost 3 bases and 0 bases, in that order; junction bases with no gene match: 9. CDR3 length: 18 amino acids. The germline CDR1 and CDR2 sequences are SGHRS and YFSETQ. In nucleotides, the CDR3 is TGCGCCAGCAGCTCACGACTAGCGGGGGATCCGTACCAAGAGACCCAGTACTTC. This translates into CASSSRLAGDPYQETQYF.

V gene TRBV11-2 combines with J gene TRBJ2-7; TRBD2 aligns across 12 bases. This CDR3 is 17 amino acids long. V lost 0 bases, J lost 0 bases, and 3 bases stayed unmatched. The germline V gene has CDR1 SGHAT and CDR2 FQNNGV. CDR3 in DNA: TGTGCCAGCAGCTTAGAGACTAGCGGGGGTCTCTCCTACGAGCAGTACTTC. This translates into CASSLETSGGLSYEQYF.

This chain joins TRBV5-1 and TRBJ1-5, with D perhaps TRBD1 (5 bases). This CDR3 has 15 amino acids. Germline values: CDR1 SGHRS, CDR2 YFSETQ. Between the trimmed V and J ends, which lost 4 bases and 2 bases, there was a span of 13 bases. CDR3 sequence (DNA): TGCGCCAGCAGCCTGGGGGGGGATCGCAATCAGCCCCAGCATTTT. It is translated as CASSLGGDRNQPQHF.

The V gene is TRBV6-5, the J gene TRBJ2-1; a possible D gene is TRBD1 (6 bases). V lost 0 bases, J lost 6 bases, and 9 bases lay in between. The CDR3 extends over 14 amino acids. Germline-derived CDR1 and CDR2 are MNHEY and SVGAGI. The CDR3 bases are TGTGCCAGCAGTTACTCGGGGGCCCGCAATGAGCAGTTCTTC. It specifies CASSYSGARNEQFF.

The chain is built from TRBV6-6 and TRBJ2-4; no reliable D call. The CDR3 is made up of 14 amino acids. Trimming took 5 bases from V and 4 from J, leaving 12 bases between them. CDR1 MNHNY and CDR2 SVGAGI come from the germline V gene (reference sequence). The CDR3 loop is CASSQPGLKNIQYF. The CDR3 DNA follows: TGTGCCAGCAGTCAACCGGGCCTTAAAAACATTCAGTACTTC.

The rearrangement joins TRBV13 to TRBJ2-2, with D maybe TRBD2 (5 bases). This CDR3 is built from 14 residues. Germline values: CDR1 PRHDT, CDR2 FYEKMQ (reference sequence). Trimming removed 6 bases from V and 6 bases from J, with 14 bases in between. CDR3 DNA: TGTGCCAGCAGGCGGGCAGGTAGAGCCGGGGAGCTGTTTTTT. This gives the protein CASRRAGRAGELFF.

V gene TRBV6-5 combines with J gene TRBJ2-7, with D possibly matching TRBD2 (6 bases). The ends were cut back, 2 bases at V and 5 bases at J, with 13 bases in the middle. The CDR3 extends over 14 amino acids. Germline V CDR1 and CDR2: MNHEY, SVGAGI. The chain's CDR3 is CASSYNYAGHEQYF. DNA for the CDR3: TGTGCCAGCAGTTACAACTACGCGGGGCACGAGCAGTACTTC.